What follows are 24 T cell receptor beta chains derived from one specimen sequenced in a study of T cell clusters in autoimmune cytopenias. Multiplex touch-down PCR amplified TRB using TRB-A and TRB-B pools in one tube. TCRdb reprocessed the multiplex PCR reads and keeps a single row for each CDR3 protein, giving no DNA. The record lists 4,500 to 5,500 distinct CDR3 sequences, of which the ten most abundant hold approximately 50%. TRB amplification used roughly 250 ng of peripheral blood genomic DNA. The data also belong to a second study, concerning T cell repertoires in aging, cancer and after chemotherapy.

Sequencing was done on a sample of peripheral blood. Receptors originate from a human donor with chronic lymphocytic leukemia. The donor label of this sample is uncertain.

The chain employs TRBV5-1 and TRBJ1-4. Germline CDR1 SGHRS, CDR2 YFSETQ. There are 15 residues in the CDR3. The CDR3 spells CASSLAGATNEKLFF.

J is TRBJ1-2 and V is TRBV19. The germline V gene has CDR1 LNHDA and CDR2 SQIVND (reference sequence). This CDR3 is built from 17 residues. The chain's CDR3 is CASSLRITNPDLYGYTF.

This clonotype is called medium-sized (0.01 to 0.1%) based on its frequency. V and J are TRBV6-5 and TRBJ1-4; checking the TCRdb D call of TRBD1 is not possible without DNA. This CDR3 contains 14 residues. CDR1 and CDR2 (germline): MNHEY, SVGAGI. The CDR3 region is CASSYAGEIGKLFF.

This chain connects TRBV7-2 to TRBJ1-2. Per the germline V gene, CDR1 is SGHTA and CDR2 is FQGNSA. The CDR3 runs to 11 residues. CDR3: CASSLVYGYTF.

The genes are TRBV5-1 and TRBJ1-4; TCRdb lists TRBD1, though no DNA is available to test this call. From germline, CDR1 is SGHRS and CDR2 YFSETQ. The CDR3 is 17 amino acids. CDR3 in amino acids: CASSQTGGAGINEKLFF.

The J gene is TRBJ2-2, the V gene TRBV5-4; checking the TCRdb D call of TRBD1 is not possible without DNA. Per germline, CDR1 SGHNT and CDR2 YYREEE (reference sequence). CDR3 size: 18 residues. The CDR3 sequence is CASSWGKRGKGYTGELFF.

The chain joins TRBV7-9 to TRBJ2-2; the D gene TCRdb calls, TRBD2, cannot be checked with no DNA. Germline V gene data show CDR1 as SEHNR and CDR2 as FQNEAQ (reference sequence). CDR3 length equals 17 residues. CDR3 in amino acids: CASSRELGQLNTGELFF.

This chain joins TRBV28 and TRBJ1-6; TCRdb's assignment of TRBD1 cannot be checked, as there is no DNA. Per germline, CDR1 MDHEN and CDR2 SYDVKM. The CDR3 loop spans 15 amino acids. The CDR3 here is CASSFADRNISPLHF.

CDR3: CASSYPVGLHSSDGARTF. The chain carries TRBV6-2 or TRBV6-3 and TRBJ1-2. The germline CDR1 and CDR2 sequences are MNHEY and SVGEGT. This CDR3 has 18 residues.

The chain has TRBV14 and TRBJ1-4. Looked up from germline, CDR1 is SGHDN and CDR2 is FVKESK. This CDR3 contains 16 residues. The CDR3: CASSRSEGKVREKLFF. Drawing the rest from reference TRBV14 and TRBJ1-4, the complete variable domain is EAGVTQFPSHSVIEKGQTVTLRCDPISGHDNLYWYRRVMGKEIKFLLHFVKESKQDESGMPNNRFLAERTGGTYSTLKVQPAELEDSGVYFCASSRSEGKVREKLFFGSGTQLSVL.

CDR3 in amino acids: CASSRQGSETQYF. The gene calls are TRBV12-3 or TRBV12-4 and TRBJ2-5; without DNA, the TCRdb call of TRBD1 cannot be checked. The CDR3 contains 13 residues.

The chain is built from TRBV6-1 and TRBJ1-1. The CDR3 spans 14 residues. In germline, CDR1 is MNHNS, CDR2 SASEGT. CDR3 amino acids: CASSVGTANTEAFF.

The J gene is TRBJ1-2, the V gene TRBV5-1. The CDR3 has 14 residues. Germline CDR1 is SGHRS and CDR2 is YFSETQ. The CDR3 reads CASSLEQINYGYTF. The full variable domain, in which reference TRBV5-1 and TRBJ1-2 provide the parts outside the CDR3, is KAGVTQTPRYLIKTRGQQVTLSCSPISGHRSVSWYQQTPGQGLQFLFEYFSETQRNKGNFPGRFSGRQFSNSRSEMNVSTLELGDSALYLCASSLEQINYGYTFGSGTRLTVV.

This chain joins TRBV12-3 or TRBV12-4 and TRBJ1-6; TCRdb's D call of TRBD1 is untestable without DNA. This CDR3 has 15 residues. The CDR3 here is CASSPRTGMNSPLHF.

The J gene is TRBJ1-3, the V gene TRBV4-2; there is no DNA to check the TCRdb D call of TRBD1. The CDR3 sequence is 18 residues long. From germline, CDR1 is LGHNA and CDR2 YNFKEQ. CDR3 amino acids: CASSQDLAGGSSGNTIYF.

This chain links TRBV10-2 with TRBJ2-1; checking the TCRdb D call of TRBD2 is not possible without DNA. Germline assignment: CDR1 WSHSY and CDR2 SAAADI. The CDR3 sequence is 14 residues long. The CDR3 is CASSESGGYNEQFF.

This chain links TRBV7-9 with TRBJ2-5. Germline V gene sequence: CDR1 SEHNR, CDR2 FQNEAQ (reference sequence). This CDR3 comprises 14 residues. The CDR3 loop reads CASSLQGYQETQYF.

According to its frequency, this clonotype is medium-sized. The gene calls are TRBV6-6 and TRBJ2-6. Germline CDR1 and CDR2: MNHNY and SVGAGI (reference sequence). The CDR3 sequence is 13 residues long. This chain's CDR3 is CATRYAGANVLTF.

V is TRBV7-9 and J is TRBJ2-1; the TCRdb call, TRBD1, lacks DNA for checking. Germline assignment: CDR1 SEHNR and CDR2 FQNEAQ (reference sequence). CDR3 length: 15 amino acids. The CDR3 spells CASSLGIQGYNEQFF. The full variable domain, its missing parts supplied by reference TRBV7-9 and TRBJ2-1, is DTGVSQNPRHKITKRGQNVTFRCDPISEHNRLYWYRQTLGQGPEFLTYFQNEAQLEKSRLLSDRFSAERPKGSFSTLEIQRTEQGDSAMYLCASSLGIQGYNEQFFGPGTRLTVL.

This clonotype is labeled medium-sized based on frequency. The J gene is TRBJ2-3, the V gene TRBV11-3. The germline V gene encodes CDR1 SGHNT and CDR2 YENEEA. The CDR3 length is 12 residues. This CDR3 reads CASSYETDTQYF.

This chain links TRBV18 with TRBJ2-5; lacking DNA, the TRBD1 call made by TCRdb goes unchecked. This CDR3 has 15 amino acids. Germline CDR1 KGHSH, CDR2 LQKENI. The CDR3 region is CASSPPDRVAETQYF.

The CDR3 protein is CASSLGGANVLTF. The chain carries TRBV7-2 and TRBJ2-6. Germline assignment: CDR1 SGHTA and CDR2 FQGNSA. The CDR3 loop spans 13 amino acids.

Frequency places this clonotype as medium-sized (0.01 to 0.1%). The chain combines TRBV27 with TRBJ2-7. The CDR3 is 14 amino acids. CDR1 is MNHEY, CDR2 SMNVEV, per germline (reference sequence). Here the CDR3 reads CASSFLPGVYEQYF.

This clonotype ranks as medium-sized in terms of frequency. This chain joins TRBV6-2 or TRBV6-3 and TRBJ2-2; TCRdb's D gene call, TRBD2, goes unchecked for lack of DNA. Looked up from germline, CDR1 is MNHEY and CDR2 is SVGEGT. The CDR3 runs to 16 residues. Here the CDR3 reads CASSYSELAGTGELFF.